One sample yielded the 22 T cell receptor beta chains listed below, sequenced in a study of beta chain features in type 1 diabetes (dated by TCRdb to the late 2010s). Library preparation used the immunoSEQ multiplex PCR assay. The High Capacity cDNA Reverse Transcription Kit was used to reverse transcribe all of the isolated RNA, meaning that expressed TCRB transcripts were what got sequenced. TCRdb took over this immuneACCESS table, retaining in-frame rearrangements with V and J assigned. Such tables are incomplete; in checked studies, under half of the missing clones stem from an unresolved V gene, and the remainder is unexplained. This sample holds 900,000 or so clones; 15% to 20% were observed only once. 0.023% of the sample is held by the ten biggest clonotypes. The material sequenced was naive CD4+ T cells from blood. This sample's cell subset or site label indicates: true naive CD4+ T cells. All receptors derive from a young woman in good health.

The genes are TRBV28 and TRBJ2-5; D tentatively fits TRBD1 or TRBD2 (6 bases each). The V gene's germline CDR1 is MDHEN and CDR2 SYDVKM. V lost 5 bases, J lost 5 bases, and 18 bases lay in between. This CDR3 is built from 15 residues. CDR3 residues: CASSPMTGAEETQYF. In nucleotides, the CDR3 is TGTGCCAGCAGTCCCATGACGGGGGCGGAGGAGACCCAGTACTTC. Full variable domain (remainder filled in from reference TRBV28 and TRBJ2-5): DVKVTQSSRYLVKRTGEKVFLECVQDMDHENMFWYRQDPGLGLRLIYFSYDVKMKEKGDIPEGYSVSREKKERFSLILESASTNQTSMYLCASSPMTGAEETQYFGPGTRLLVL.

Only a few counts were recorded for this clone. The chain joins TRBV5-1 to TRBJ2-1; the D call may be TRBD1 or TRBD2 (5 bases each). The CDR3 runs to 15 residues. CDR1 SGHRS and CDR2 YFSETQ come from the germline V gene. With 4 bases removed from V and 0 bases from J, the gap between germline ends came to 11 bases. The CDR3 spells CASSQDTSSYNEQFF. The CDR3 region has the DNA TGCGCCAGCAGCCAGGACACTAGCTCCTACAATGAGCAGTTCTTC.

This clone turned up a few times. This chain links TRBV19 with TRBJ1-5, with a tentative D call TRBD1 (5 bases). Deletions cut 4 bases from V and 6 bases from J, with 16 bases between. Germline values: CDR1 LNHDA, CDR2 SQIVND (reference sequence). The CDR3 is made up of 15 amino acids. CDR3 loop: CASSSPGFSFQPQHF. DNA for the CDR3: TGTGCCAGTAGTAGTCCAGGGTTCTCGTTTCAGCCCCAGCATTTT.

The chain uses TRBV10-3 and TRBJ2-1; 11 nucleotides agree with TRBD2. The CDR3 has 11 amino acids. Germline V CDR1 and CDR2: ENHRY, SYGVKD. CDR3 sequence reads: CATSGTGEQFF. The CDR3, as DNA: TGTGCGACTAGCGGGACCGGTGAGCAGTTCTTC.

The rearrangement links TRBV21-1 to TRBJ2-7; TRBD2, the D gene given by the table, was not confirmed from the DNA. TRBV21-1 is termed a pseudogene. The CDR3 sequence is 13 residues long. For the CDR3, the DNA is TGTGCCAGTAACTGGTCTTCTATCCACGAGCAGTACTTC. It encodes CASNWSSIHEQYF.

The rearrangement joins TRBV21-1 to TRBJ1-2; the table's TRBD1 call for D was not verified on the DNA. TRBV21-1 is a documented pseudogene. CDR3 length: 14 residues. Here the CDR3 DNA reads TGTGCCAGCAGCAAAATCCGGAACAGGGTTGGCTACACCTTC. Its translation is CASSKIRNRVGYTF.

A word on this clone: The sample carries other DNA sequences with the same CDR3. J is TRBJ2-5 and V is TRBV14; D assignment may be TRBD1 or TRBD2 (6 bases each). Trimming pared 3 bases from V and 3 bases from J, leaving 14 bases between. Germline V CDR1 and CDR2: SGHDN, FVKESK. The CDR3 is 15 residues long. This CDR3 reads CASSHWGRGEETQYF. The CDR3 DNA reads TGTGCCAGCAGCCACTGGGGGCGCGGGGAAGAGACCCAGTACTTC.

This rearrangement joins TRBV5-1 to TRBJ2-7; no firm D call. The CDR3 totals 12 residues. Per germline, CDR1 SGHRS and CDR2 YFSETQ. V lost 3 bases and J 6 bases, leaving 10 bases between the germline ends. The CDR3 reads CASSSLGSEQYF. CDR3 bases: TGCGCCAGCAGCTCCCTAGGGTCCGAGCAGTACTTC.

The table lists this clone with a few counts. The chain recombines TRBV29-1 with TRBJ1-1, with D possibly being TRBD1 (5 bases). The germline V and J ends were trimmed by 4 bases and 11 bases, with 20 bases remaining between them. Germline V gene lookup returns CDR1 SQVTM and CDR2 ANQGSEA. The CDR3 is 13 amino acids. CDR3 DNA sequence: TGCAGCGTTGCCCCCCTCCGTTTGGAGGGGGCTTTCTTT. Protein product: CSVAPLRLEGAFF.

This clone occurred a few times. This rearrangement joins TRBV5-4 to TRBJ2-7; 8 bases are a match to TRBD2. This CDR3 has 15 amino acids. Germline lookup yields CDR1 SGHNT and CDR2 YYREEE (reference sequence). Unmatched junction bases numbered 5, after V lost 0 bases and J lost 3 bases. The CDR3 region has the DNA TGTGCCAGCAGCTTGGGAGCGGGAGTAAACTACGAGCAGTACTTC. It specifies CASSLGAGVNYEQYF.

This chain uses TRBV7-2 with TRBJ2-3; D not certain. V was clipped by 1 base and J by 1 base, with 6 bases between them. Per the germline V gene, CDR1 is SGHTA and CDR2 is FQGNSA. This CDR3 is built from 14 residues. The CDR3 region has the DNA TGTGCCAGCAGCTTAGTGTACCGCACAGATACGCAGTATTTT. Amino acids: CASSLVYRTDTQYF.

This clone was seen only a few times. The rearrangement joins TRBV25-1 to TRBJ2-1; 10 bases are shared with TRBD2. Germline CDR1 and CDR2: MGHDK and SYGVNS. Trimming at V came to 2 bases and at J to 3 bases, leaving 7 bases not matched to a gene. The CDR3 loop spans 17 amino acids. Written as DNA, the CDR3 is TGTGCCAGCAGTGAAGCAAGCGGGAGGGCCGGCTACAATGAGCAGTTCTTC. Amino acid sequence: CASSEASGRAGYNEQFF.

This clone has only a few counts. The rearrangement links TRBV28 to TRBJ2-1, with 8 bases aligning to TRBD2. The V segment lost 5 bases and the J segment 13 bases; nucleotides outside the gene matches: 19. The germline gives CDR1 MDHEN, CDR2 SYDVKM. The CDR3 sequence is 16 residues long. In nucleotides, the CDR3 is TGTGCCAGCAGTATTAGCGGGAACCTCATTCAGAGCCCCCAGTTCTTC. It is translated as CASSISGNLIQSPQFF.

This clone appeared a few times. This chain connects TRBV7-8 to TRBJ1-5; D not resolved. Between the trimmed V and J ends, which lost 1 base and 5 bases, there was a span of 12 bases. The germline V gene encodes CDR1 SGHVS and CDR2 FQNEAQ. There are 15 residues in the CDR3. The CDR3 DNA sequence: TGTGCCAGCAGCTTAGGGAGGGAGTCGGATCAGCCCCAGCATTTT. As protein: CASSLGRESDQPQHF.

This chain joins TRBV7-9 and TRBJ2-6; D possibly matches TRBD1 or TRBD2 (7 bases each). The CDR3 is made up of 16 amino acids. Germline assignment: CDR1 SEHNR and CDR2 FQNEAQ (reference sequence). Trimming took 4 bases from V and 3 from J, leaving 13 bases between them. The CDR3 DNA follows: TGTGCCAGCAGCTCGACAGGGAGGGTTGGGGCCAACGTCCTGACTTTC. It translates to CASSSTGRVGANVLTF.

This clone was seen a handful of times. V gene TRBV7-9 combines with J gene TRBJ2-2, with no clear D. CDR1 SEHNR and CDR2 FQNEAQ come from the germline V gene (reference sequence). The CDR3 extends over 13 amino acids. Trimming stripped 3 bases from V and 3 bases from J, with 5 bases between. The CDR3 DNA is TGTGCCAGCAGCTTGACCCACACCGGGGAGCTGTTTTTT. Its protein is CASSLTHTGELFF.

The chain uses TRBV12-5 and TRBJ2-3, with 13 bases aligning to TRBD2. This CDR3 has 17 residues. J was trimmed by 0 bases and V by 6 bases; bases with no gene match: 6. The germline V gene encodes CDR1 LGHNT and CDR2 FRNRAP. The CDR3 loop is CASGRLAGGASTDTQYF. The CDR3 nucleotides are TGTGCTAGTGGCCGACTAGCGGGAGGTGCTAGCACAGATACGCAGTATTTT.

This clone came up a few times. The chain links TRBV9 to TRBJ2-3; D remains unclear. Germline V gene lookup returns CDR1 SGDLS and CDR2 YYNGEE. With 3 bases removed from V and 0 bases from J, the gap between germline ends came to 17 bases. The CDR3 contains 17 residues. The CDR3 bases are TGTGCCAGCAGCGCTTCAGGACGGGCCTGGAGCACAGATACGCAGTATTTT. This codes for CASSASGRAWSTDTQYF.

The chain carries TRBV9 and TRBJ2-3; TRBD2 matches 7 bases. Trimming cost V 2 bases and J 4 bases; bases outside gene matches: 4. The CDR3 is 14 residues long. Germline CDR1 and CDR2: SGDLS and YYNGEE. The CDR3 DNA reads as TGTGCCAGCAGCGTTGCGGGAGCGTCAGATACGCAGTATTTT. Translating it yields CASSVAGASDTQYF.

This chain joins TRBV5-4 and TRBJ2-7; weak D call: TRBD1 (6 bases). V was cut by 0 bases and J by 7 bases, with 11 bases left in between. The CDR3 is made up of 13 amino acids. Germline V lookup: CDR1 SGHNT, CDR2 YYREEE (reference sequence). The CDR3 reads CASSLAGGQEQYF. The DNA for the CDR3 is TGTGCCAGCAGCTTGGCCGGAGGACAGGAGCAGTACTTC.

The chain uses TRBV28 and TRBJ2-1, with D perhaps matching TRBD1 (5 bases). The V gene's germline CDR1 is MDHEN and CDR2 SYDVKM. The CDR3 covers 13 residues. V was shortened by 1 base and J by 10 bases, with 11 bases between the two germline ends. DNA for the CDR3: TGTGCCAGCAGTTTATACCAGGGTTGGGAGCAGTTCTTC. Translation gives CASSLYQGWEQFF.

This clone occurred a few times. The chain joins TRBV18 to TRBJ1-1; 8 nucleotides align to TRBD1. Germline CDR1 KGHSH, CDR2 LQKENI. The length of the CDR3 is 17 residues. J was trimmed by 3 bases and V by 1 base; bases with no gene match: 10. The CDR3, as DNA: TGTGCCAGCTCACCACTGGAGACAGGGGACCGGGACACTGAAGCTTTCTTT. It translates to CASSPLETGDRDTEAFF.